A selection of T cell receptor beta chains follows, all from one sample in a study of blood T cell repertoires in COVID-19. Using immunoSEQ multiplex PCR, the repertoire was profiled, and TCRdb retains in-frame clones only, with some absent. The repertoire includes over 200,000 clones, around 84% of them detected once, and under 2.5% sits in the top ten. The sample consisted of peripheral blood. The receptors were sampled from a man aged 40-49 years who had recovered from COVID-19. CDR3s leave out the opening cysteine and the closing phenylalanine or tryptophan. Each record gives: D gene, V gene, J gene, CDR3 protein. D genes are given only for firm matches.

TRBD2	TRBV7-2	TRBJ2-7	ASSLSGRLYEQY
-	TRBV19	TRBJ1-2	ASSFGRQTGGYT
-	TRBV9	TRBJ2-5	ASSVWTGETQY
TRBD1	TRBV11-2	TRBJ2-1	ASSLGQPRYNEQF
-	TRBV3-1/TRBV3-2	TRBJ2-1	ASSQGGGATSYNEQF
TRBD1	TRBV19	TRBJ1-1	ASSMRTGLNTEAF
TRBD2	TRBV7-2	TRBJ2-3	ASSLRGIDTQY
-	TRBV5-1	TRBJ2-7	ASSLQNGGYEQY
TRBD1	TRBV24-1	TRBJ1-1	ATVSGTGMLNTEAF
TRBD1	TRBV7-2	TRBJ2-7	ASSPRPGQGTSYI
TRBD1	TRBV4-3	TRBJ2-1	ASSRRQGYNEQF
-	TRBV6-6	TRBJ1-2	ASSLRVRGDYGYT
TRBD1	TRBV2	TRBJ2-3	ASRVGQVSTDTQY
TRBD1	TRBV6-5	TRBJ2-2	ASTAGGWVGELF
-	TRBV9	TRBJ2-2	ASSAITSTGELF
TRBD1	TRBV6-4	TRBJ1-6	ASSAQGADSPLH
TRBD1	TRBV10-3	TRBJ2-1	AISEGTGEHNEQF
-	TRBV9	TRBJ2-3	ASSSRPTDTQY
TRBD2	TRBV5-1	TRBJ2-1	ASRTGLIAGANEQF
TRBD2	TRBV7-2	TRBJ2-7	ASSLVGGGTYEQY
TRBD2	TRBV25-1	TRBJ2-5	ASGGLAGGRETQY
-	TRBV7-2	TRBJ2-1	ASSLMTRSVEQF
-	TRBV5-6	TRBJ2-3	ASSLGFRGADTQY
-	TRBV5-1	TRBJ2-3	ASSLSKTGRLDTQY
TRBD1	TRBV27	TRBJ2-7	ASSATGAAYEQY
TRBD2	TRBV2	TRBJ2-3	ASREGLAGGTDTQY
TRBD1	TRBV19	TRBJ1-3	ASSSPRQGGGNTIY
TRBD1	TRBV29-1	TRBJ2-3	SGTGVMGRDTQY
-	TRBV4-3	TRBJ2-7	ASSQDRGTYEQY
TRBD2	TRBV5-6	TRBJ2-1	ASSVPGLVNEQF
TRBD2	TRBV27	TRBJ2-3	ASSGGRADTQY
TRBD2	TRBV19	TRBJ2-2	ASTPTGLVGAGELF
-	TRBV7-2	TRBJ1-5	ASSLTGDQPQH
-	TRBV6-2/TRBV6-3	TRBJ2-3	ASSYGLEGDTQY
TRBD1	TRBV11-3	TRBJ1-1	ASSLTGGTEAF
TRBD1	TRBV30	TRBJ2-7	AWRAGGSYEQY
TRBD2	TRBV7-2	TRBJ2-3	ASSFSAGGPAQTQY
-	TRBV6-2/TRBV6-3	TRBJ2-1	ASSSTSNNEQF
-	TRBV25-1	TRBJ2-7	ASGGWAYEQY
-	TRBV19	TRBJ1-1	ASSMGGETEAF
TRBD1	TRBV2	TRBJ1-4	ASNPTGPNEKLF
TRBD2	TRBV7-2	TRBJ2-7	ASSTLAGAYEQY
TRBD2	TRBV2	TRBJ2-2	ASSVLAGDGELF
-	TRBV7-2	TRBJ2-7	ASSGGMAVDEQY